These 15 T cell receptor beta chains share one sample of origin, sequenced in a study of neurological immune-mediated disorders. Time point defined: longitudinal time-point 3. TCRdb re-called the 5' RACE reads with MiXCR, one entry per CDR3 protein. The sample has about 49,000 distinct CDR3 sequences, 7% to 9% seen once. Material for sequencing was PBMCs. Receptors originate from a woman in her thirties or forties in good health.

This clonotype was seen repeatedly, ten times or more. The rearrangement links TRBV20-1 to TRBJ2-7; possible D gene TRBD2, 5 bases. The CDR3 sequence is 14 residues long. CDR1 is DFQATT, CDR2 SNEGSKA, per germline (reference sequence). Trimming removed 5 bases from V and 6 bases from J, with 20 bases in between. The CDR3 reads CSALYGSRAGEQYF. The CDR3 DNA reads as TGCAGTGCTCTATACGGTTCGAGGGCCGGCGAGCAGTACTTC.

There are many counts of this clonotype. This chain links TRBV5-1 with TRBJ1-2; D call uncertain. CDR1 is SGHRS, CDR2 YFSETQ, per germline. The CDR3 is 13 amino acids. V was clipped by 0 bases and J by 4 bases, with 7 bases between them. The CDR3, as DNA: TGCGCCAGCAGCTTGGACGGGAGCTATGGCTACACCTTC. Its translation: CASSLDGSYGYTF.

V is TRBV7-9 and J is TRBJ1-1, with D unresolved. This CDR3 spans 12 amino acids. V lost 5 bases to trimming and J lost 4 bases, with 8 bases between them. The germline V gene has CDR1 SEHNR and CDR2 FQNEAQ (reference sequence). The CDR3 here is CASSPWGTEAFF. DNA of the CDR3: TGTGCCAGCAGCCCCTGGGGCACTGAAGCTTTCTTT.

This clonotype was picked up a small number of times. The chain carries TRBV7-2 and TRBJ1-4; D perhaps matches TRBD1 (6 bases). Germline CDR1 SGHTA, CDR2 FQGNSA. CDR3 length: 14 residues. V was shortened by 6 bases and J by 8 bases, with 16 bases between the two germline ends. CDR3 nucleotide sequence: TGTGCCAGCAGTCAGAGGGGGGTTGAGGAAAAACTGTTTTTT. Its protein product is CASSQRGVEEKLFF.

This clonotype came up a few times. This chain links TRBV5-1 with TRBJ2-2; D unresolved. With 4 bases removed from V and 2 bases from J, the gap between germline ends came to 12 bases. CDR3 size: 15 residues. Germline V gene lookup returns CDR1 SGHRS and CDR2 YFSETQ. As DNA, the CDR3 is TGCGCCAGCAGCCCTTGGCAGGCAAACACCGGGGAGCTGTTTTTT. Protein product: CASSPWQANTGELFF.

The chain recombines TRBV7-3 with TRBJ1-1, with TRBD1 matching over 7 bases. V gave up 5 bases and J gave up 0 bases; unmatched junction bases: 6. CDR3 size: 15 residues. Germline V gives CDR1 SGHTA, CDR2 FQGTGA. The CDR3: CASSPGQSLNTEAFF. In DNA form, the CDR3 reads TGTGCCAGCAGCCCGGGACAGAGTTTGAACACTGAAGCTTTCTTT.

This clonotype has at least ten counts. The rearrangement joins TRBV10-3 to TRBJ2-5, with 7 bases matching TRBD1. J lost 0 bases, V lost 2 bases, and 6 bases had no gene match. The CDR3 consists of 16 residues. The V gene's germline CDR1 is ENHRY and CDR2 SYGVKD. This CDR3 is CAISEGLQGYQETQYF. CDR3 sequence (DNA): TGTGCCATCAGTGAGGGTCTACAGGGGTACCAAGAGACCCAGTACTTC.

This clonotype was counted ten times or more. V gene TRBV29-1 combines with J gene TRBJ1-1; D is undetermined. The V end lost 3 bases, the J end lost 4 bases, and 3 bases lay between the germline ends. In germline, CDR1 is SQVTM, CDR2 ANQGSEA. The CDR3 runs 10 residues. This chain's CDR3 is CSVEGTEAFF. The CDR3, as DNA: TGCAGCGTTGAGGGCACTGAAGCTTTCTTT.

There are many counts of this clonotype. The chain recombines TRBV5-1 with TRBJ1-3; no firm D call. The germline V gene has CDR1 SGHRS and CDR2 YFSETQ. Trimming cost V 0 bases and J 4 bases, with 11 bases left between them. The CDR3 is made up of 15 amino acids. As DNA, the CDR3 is TGCGCCAGCAGCTTGGAAGGGAATCCCGGAAACACCATATATTTT. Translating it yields CASSLEGNPGNTIYF.

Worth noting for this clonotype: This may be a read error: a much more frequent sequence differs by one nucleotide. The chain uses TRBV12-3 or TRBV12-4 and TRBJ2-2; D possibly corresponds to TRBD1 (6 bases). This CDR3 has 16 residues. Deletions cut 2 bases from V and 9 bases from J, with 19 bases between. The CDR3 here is CASSLSWGPERWELFF. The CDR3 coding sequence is TGTGCCAGCAGTTTATCTTGGGGGCCAGAGCGGTGGGAGCTGTTTTTT.

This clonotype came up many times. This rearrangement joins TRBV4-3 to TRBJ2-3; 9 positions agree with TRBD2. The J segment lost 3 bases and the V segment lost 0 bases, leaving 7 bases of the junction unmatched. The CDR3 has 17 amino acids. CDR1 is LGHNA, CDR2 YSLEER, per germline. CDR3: CASSQEGGGAVTDTQYF. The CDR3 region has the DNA TGCGCCAGCAGCCAAGAAGGCGGGGGGGCTGTGACAGATACGCAGTATTTT.

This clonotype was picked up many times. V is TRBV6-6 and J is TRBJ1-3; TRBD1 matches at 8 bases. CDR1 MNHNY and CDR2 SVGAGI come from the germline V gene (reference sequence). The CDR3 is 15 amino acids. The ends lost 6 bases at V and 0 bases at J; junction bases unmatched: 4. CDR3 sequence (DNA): TGTGCCAGCAGGATAACAGGGGGCTCTGGAAACACCATATATTTT. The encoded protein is CASRITGGSGNTIYF.

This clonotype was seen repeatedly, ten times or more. CDR3: CASSEGGRAGNNEQFF. CDR3 DNA: TGTGCCAGCAGCGAGGGGGGAAGAGCCGGCAACAATGAGCAGTTCTTC. The chain couples TRBV9 to TRBJ2-1; perhaps D is TRBD1 or TRBD2 (6 bases each). There are 16 residues in the CDR3. Germline V gene sequence: CDR1 SGDLS, CDR2 YYNGEE. V lost 3 bases to trimming and J lost 5 bases, with 18 bases between them.

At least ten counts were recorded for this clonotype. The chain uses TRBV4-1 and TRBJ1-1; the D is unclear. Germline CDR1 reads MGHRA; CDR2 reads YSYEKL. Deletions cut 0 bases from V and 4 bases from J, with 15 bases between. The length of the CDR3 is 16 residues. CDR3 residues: CASSQDSTWVGTEAFF. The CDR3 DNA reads TGCGCCAGCAGCCAAGATTCGACCTGGGTGGGCACTGAAGCTTTCTTT.

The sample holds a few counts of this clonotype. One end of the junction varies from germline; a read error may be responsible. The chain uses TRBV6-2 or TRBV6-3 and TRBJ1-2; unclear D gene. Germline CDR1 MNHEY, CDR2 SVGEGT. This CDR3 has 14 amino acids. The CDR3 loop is CASIRYTANYGYTF. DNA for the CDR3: TGTGCCAGCATACGGTACACCGCTAACTATGGCTACACCTTT.